This T cell receptor (beta chain) was profiled in a study of identical twins. The study, taken as a whole, reports: In cord blood, abundant beta clonotypes had fewer insertions; memory showed no trend.

With regard to this clonotype: The antigen is unknown.

A universal primer site was added by template switching, and unique molecular identifiers were carried by the cDNA. TCRdb redid the calling of the 5' RACE reads with MiXCR, one entry per CDR3 protein. The data show 700,000 or so distinct CDR3 sequences, around 8.6% seen once. This CDR3 region has 14 residues. From germline, CDR1 is ENHRY and CDR2 SYGVKD. V gave up 6 bases and J gave up 7 bases; unmatched junction bases: 11. Healthy Caucasian individuals made up all the donors. Another study also made use of these data, one on yellow fever vaccine responses in identical twins. As reported in that work: A vaccine T cell response that seemed partly convergent and partly personalized was reported in twins.

The source material was PBMCs. The chain employs TRBV10-3 and TRBJ1-2; TRBD1 matches 7 bases. The origin of this receptor is a woman between 18 and 29 years old in good health. The CDR3 bases are TGTGCCATCAGGACGGACAGGCGGGAGTCTGGCTACACCTTC. Translated: CAIRTDRRESGYTF.